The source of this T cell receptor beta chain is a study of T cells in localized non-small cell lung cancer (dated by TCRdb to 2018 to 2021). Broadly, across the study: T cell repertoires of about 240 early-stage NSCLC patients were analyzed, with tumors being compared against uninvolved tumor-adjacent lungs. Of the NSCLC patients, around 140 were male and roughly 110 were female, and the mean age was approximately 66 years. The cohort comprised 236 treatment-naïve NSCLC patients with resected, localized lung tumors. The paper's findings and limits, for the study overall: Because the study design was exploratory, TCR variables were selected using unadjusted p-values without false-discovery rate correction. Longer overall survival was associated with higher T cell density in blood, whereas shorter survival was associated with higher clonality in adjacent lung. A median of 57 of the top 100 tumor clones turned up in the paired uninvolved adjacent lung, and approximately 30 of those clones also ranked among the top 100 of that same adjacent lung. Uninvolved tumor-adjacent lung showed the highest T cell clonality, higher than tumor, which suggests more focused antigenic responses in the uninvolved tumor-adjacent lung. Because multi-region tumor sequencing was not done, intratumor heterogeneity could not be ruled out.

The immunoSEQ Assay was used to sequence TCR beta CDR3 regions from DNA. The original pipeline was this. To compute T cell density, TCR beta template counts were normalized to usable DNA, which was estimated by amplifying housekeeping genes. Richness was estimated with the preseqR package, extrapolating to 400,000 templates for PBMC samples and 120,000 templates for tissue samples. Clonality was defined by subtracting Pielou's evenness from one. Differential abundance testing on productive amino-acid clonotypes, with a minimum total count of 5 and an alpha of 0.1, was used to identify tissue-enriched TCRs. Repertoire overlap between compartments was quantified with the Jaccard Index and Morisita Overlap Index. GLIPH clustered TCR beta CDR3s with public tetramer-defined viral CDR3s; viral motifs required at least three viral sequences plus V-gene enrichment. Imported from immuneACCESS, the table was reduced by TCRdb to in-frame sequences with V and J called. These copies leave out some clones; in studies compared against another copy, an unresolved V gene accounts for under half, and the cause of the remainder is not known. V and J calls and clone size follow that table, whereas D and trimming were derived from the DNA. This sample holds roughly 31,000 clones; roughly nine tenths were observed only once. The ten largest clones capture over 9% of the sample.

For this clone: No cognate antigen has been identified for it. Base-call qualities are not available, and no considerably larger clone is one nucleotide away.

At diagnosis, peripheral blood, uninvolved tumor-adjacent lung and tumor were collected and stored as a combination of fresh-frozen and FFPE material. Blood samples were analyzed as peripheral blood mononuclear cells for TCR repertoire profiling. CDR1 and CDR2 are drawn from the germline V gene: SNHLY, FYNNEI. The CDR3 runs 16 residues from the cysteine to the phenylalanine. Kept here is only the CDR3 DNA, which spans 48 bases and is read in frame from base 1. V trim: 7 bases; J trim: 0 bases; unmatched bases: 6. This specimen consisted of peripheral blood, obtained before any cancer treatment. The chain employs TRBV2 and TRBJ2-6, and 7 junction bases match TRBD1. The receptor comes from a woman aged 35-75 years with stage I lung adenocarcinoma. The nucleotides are TGTGCCAGCACGGGACAGCTATTCTCTGGGGCCAACGTCCTGACTTTC. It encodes CASTGQLFSGANVLTF.